This T cell receptor (beta chain) was captured by sequencing in a study of monozygotic twins with inflammatory bowel disease. TCRalpha and TCRbeta cDNA went through nested PCRs of approximately 16 and 9 cycles, two in total. Reanalyzing the 5' RACE reads, TCRdb keeps one entry per CDR3 protein, without DNA. This table holds some 150,000 distinct CDR3 sequences. The CDR3 runs 15 residues. The V gene's germline CDR1 is DFQATT and CDR2 SNEGSKA (reference sequence). The receptor was derived from a human donor with ulcerative colitis or Crohn's disease, or a healthy co-twin of an affected twin (not recorded which). The chain recombines TRBV20-1 with TRBJ1-1. Sequencing input: blood. CDR3 residues: CSASAMPGTNTEAFF.